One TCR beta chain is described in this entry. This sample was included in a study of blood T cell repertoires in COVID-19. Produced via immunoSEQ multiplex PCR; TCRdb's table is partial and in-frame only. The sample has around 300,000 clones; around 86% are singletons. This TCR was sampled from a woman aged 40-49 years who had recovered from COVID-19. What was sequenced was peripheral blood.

The CDR3 loop reads CASSRQGVNTEAFF. CDR3 bases: TGCGCCAGCAGCCGCCAGGGGGTTAACACTGAAGCTTTCTTT. This sequence joins TRBV4-1 and TRBJ1-1; TRBD1 matches at 7 bases. J gave up 2 bases and V 4 bases, and 4 bases lay outside the gene matches. In germline, CDR1 is MGHRA, CDR2 YSYEKL. The CDR3 covers 14 residues.